One and the same sample provided the 28 T cell receptor beta chains below, sequenced in a study of blood T cell repertoires in COVID-19. Measured with immunoSEQ multiplex PCR; TCRdb has only the in-frame clones, and not every one. Seen here are approximately 180,000 clones, about 90% observed once, and the top ten hold 0.95% to 1.5%. The material sequenced was PBMCs or T cells enriched from blood (not recorded which). Every receptor here comes from a human donor with acute COVID-19. The donor label of this sample is uncertain.

The count of this clone is one. The chain carries TRBV2 and TRBJ2-3; the D gene is possibly TRBD2 (6 bases). V lost 8 bases to trimming and J lost 4 bases, with 25 bases between them. Germline V gene lookup returns CDR1 SNHLY and CDR2 FYNNEI. The CDR3 covers 17 residues. Here the CDR3 reads CASGRFDPKRWADTQYF. The CDR3 DNA sequence: TGTGCCAGCGGGAGGTTTGATCCGAAACGATGGGCAGATACGCAGTATTTT.

This sequence joins TRBV9 and TRBJ2-2, with D perhaps matching TRBD2 (7 bases). Deletions cut 4 bases from V and 3 bases from J, with 19 bases between. Germline V gene sequence: CDR1 SGDLS, CDR2 YYNGEE. This CDR3 is 17 amino acids long. CDR3 nucleotides: TGTGCCAGCAGCTCACCCAGGACTAGGGGGGACACCGGGGAGCTGTTTTTT. Amino acid sequence: CASSSPRTRGDTGELFF. The full variable domain, with the rest looked up from reference TRBV9 and TRBJ2-2, is DSGVTQTPKHLITATGQRVTLRCSPRSGDLSVYWYQQSLDQGLQFLIQYYNGEERAKGNILERFSAQQFPDLHSELNLSSLELGDSALYFCASSSPRTRGDTGELFFGEGSRLTVL.

The chain links TRBV27 to TRBJ1-4; TRBD1 might be the D (6 bases). The V and J ends lost 6 bases and 5 bases respectively, with 13 bases between them. Germline-derived CDR1 and CDR2 are MNHEY and SMNVEV (reference sequence). The CDR3 runs to 14 residues. DNA for the CDR3: TGTGCCAGCAGCCGGGACATGAAGAATGAAAAACTGTTTTTT. Residues: CASSRDMKNEKLFF.

V usage is TRBV10-1 and J usage is TRBJ1-2; D remains unclear. This CDR3 has 14 amino acids. The ends were cut back, 4 bases at V and 0 bases at J, with 9 bases in the middle. Germline loops: CDR1 WNHNN, CDR2 SYGVQD (reference sequence). CDR3 DNA: TGCGCCAGCAGTGGAGGCAGAGCTAACTATGGCTACACCTTC. It specifies CASSGGRANYGYTF.

The chain combines TRBV6-5 with TRBJ1-1; possible D gene TRBD1, 5 bases. CDR3 length equals 14 residues. With 7 bases removed from V and 5 bases from J, the gap between germline ends came to 17 bases. The germline V gene has CDR1 MNHEY and CDR2 SVGAGI. The CDR3 loop is CASTIQRGETEAFF. The CDR3 nucleotides are TGTGCCAGCACCATACAACGGGGGGAAACTGAAGCTTTCTTT.

This chain connects TRBV19 to TRBJ1-1; D is ambiguous. Trimming took off 7 bases at V and 1 base at J, with 10 bases between the two ends. The germline gives CDR1 LNHDA, CDR2 SQIVND (reference sequence). The CDR3 covers 13 residues. The CDR3 sequence is CASTWATNTEAFF. In nucleotides, the CDR3 is TGTGCCAGTACCTGGGCTACGAACACTGAAGCTTTCTTT.

This chain connects TRBV11-2 to TRBJ2-3; D not resolved. Germline V gives CDR1 SGHAT, CDR2 FQNNGV. This CDR3 region has 13 residues. V lost 5 bases and J 4 bases, leaving 10 bases between the germline ends. The CDR3 DNA reads TGTGCCAGCAGCCCAGGTCTGCCAGATACGCAGTATTTT. Protein: CASSPGLPDTQYF.

The chain recombines TRBV30 with TRBJ2-3, with D tentatively TRBD1 (6 bases). Germline assignment: CDR1 GTSNPN and CDR2 SVGIG (reference sequence). The CDR3 is 14 residues long. Trimming took 4 bases from V and 2 from J, leaving 13 bases between them. The CDR3 region is CAWTTGLNTDTQYF. As DNA, the CDR3 is TGTGCCTGGACCACAGGGCTAAACACAGATACGCAGTATTTT.

This chain connects TRBV7-9 to TRBJ1-1, with a tentative D call TRBD1 (6 bases). Trimming took 5 bases from V and 4 from J, leaving 14 bases between them. The CDR3 extends over 14 amino acids. Looked up from germline, CDR1 is SEHNR and CDR2 is FQNEAQ (reference sequence). CDR3 sequence reads: CASSARQVRTEAFF. CDR3 nucleotide sequence: TGTGCCAGCAGCGCCAGACAGGTGCGCACTGAAGCTTTCTTT.

The gene calls are TRBV5-4 and TRBJ2-5; D remains ambiguous. The CDR3 has 14 amino acids. V was pared by 1 base and J by 4 bases, with 11 bases between. Germline CDR1 reads SGHNT; CDR2 reads YYREEE (reference sequence). DNA of the CDR3: TGTGCCAGCAGCTTGTCTGATGAGGCAGAGACCCAGTACTTC. This gives the protein CASSLSDEAETQYF.

The chain links TRBV11-2 to TRBJ2-6; possibly TRBD1 for D (5 bases). The germline V gene has CDR1 SGHAT and CDR2 FQNNGV. Trimming removed 4 bases at V and 1 base at J, with 20 bases between. This CDR3 is built from 19 residues. CDR3 DNA: TGTGCCAGCAGCTCAGTCAGGGCCTCACCGATTTCTGGGGCCAACGTCCTGACTTTC. This translates into CASSSVRASPISGANVLTF.

This chain uses TRBV5-1 with TRBJ2-7; D gene unclear. V was cut by 2 bases and J by 3 bases, with 12 bases left in between. The CDR3 length is 14 residues. Germline CDR1 and CDR2: SGHRS and YFSETQ. CDR3 loop: CASSFSYSLYEQYF. In nucleotides, the CDR3 is TGCGCCAGCAGCTTCTCTTATAGCCTCTACGAGCAGTACTTC.

The chain employs TRBV15 and TRBJ1-2; D ambiguous. This CDR3 spans 12 amino acids. The V gene's germline CDR1 is LNHNV and CDR2 YYDKDF (reference sequence). V was trimmed by 0 bases and J by 5 bases, leaving 4 bases between them. The CDR3 protein is CATSRDIYGYTF. The CDR3 nucleotides are TGTGCCACCAGCAGAGACATTTATGGCTACACCTTC.

This chain connects TRBV5-1 to TRBJ2-1; 8 positions match TRBD2. Germline CDR1 and CDR2: SGHRS and YFSETQ. J was trimmed by 3 bases and V by 4 bases; bases with no gene match: 6. CDR3 size: 15 residues. The CDR3 sequence: CASSVSGAYYNEQFF. The CDR3 DNA sequence: TGCGCCAGCAGCGTTAGCGGGGCCTACTACAATGAGCAGTTCTTC.

The chain combines TRBV11-2 with TRBJ2-5, with TRBD2 identical over 8 bases. Germline V lookup: CDR1 SGHAT, CDR2 FQNNGV. The CDR3 length is 17 residues. V lost 4 bases, J lost 3 bases, and 13 bases stayed unmatched. The CDR3 here is CASSSLAGGFGKETQYF. In nucleotides, the CDR3 is TGTGCCAGCAGCTCCTTGGCGGGGGGCTTCGGGAAAGAGACCCAGTACTTC.

The gene calls are TRBV19 and TRBJ1-2; D is perhaps TRBD1 (6 bases). This CDR3 is 17 amino acids long. Germline values: CDR1 LNHDA, CDR2 SQIVND (reference sequence). The V and J ends lost 3 bases and 3 bases respectively, with 20 bases between them. CDR3: CASSIPIKGTPDYGYTF. DNA for the CDR3: TGTGCCAGTAGTATCCCCATCAAGGGGACACCGGACTATGGCTACACCTTC.

The V call is TRBV5-1, the J call TRBJ2-2; D remains unclear. The CDR3 runs to 15 residues. The germline V gene has CDR1 SGHRS and CDR2 YFSETQ. V was shortened by 0 bases and J by 1 base, with 7 bases between the two germline ends. The CDR3 protein is CASSLEGGNTGELFF. CDR3 nucleotide sequence: TGCGCCAGCAGCTTGGAAGGCGGGAACACCGGGGAGCTGTTTTTT.

The gene calls are TRBV27 and TRBJ1-2; TRBD1 matches 9 bases. The germline CDR1 and CDR2 sequences are MNHEY and SMNVEV (reference sequence). The CDR3 has 16 residues. Unmatched junction bases numbered 13, after V lost 8 bases and J lost 3 bases. CDR3 sequence: CASGPGGTGGHYGYTF. The CDR3, as DNA: TGTGCCAGCGGTCCTGGGGGTACAGGGGGCCACTATGGCTACACCTTC.

This sequence joins TRBV19 and TRBJ1-6, with TRBD1 identical over 9 bases. Germline CDR1 LNHDA, CDR2 SQIVND (reference sequence). The CDR3 has 16 amino acids. V lost 5 bases to trimming and J lost 5 bases; unmatched junction nucleotides: 7. The CDR3 sequence: CASSVGQGTNNSPLHF. The CDR3 region has the DNA TGTGCCAGTAGTGTTGGACAGGGGACAAATAATTCACCCCTCCACTTT.

V and J are TRBV2 and TRBJ1-2; 7 positions agree with TRBD1. CDR1 is SNHLY, CDR2 FYNNEI, per germline. The CDR3 runs to 11 residues. Trimming took 6 bases from V and 8 from J; bases not matched to a gene: 3. This CDR3 reads CASRGDRGYTF. The CDR3 bases are TGTGCCAGCAGGGGGGACAGAGGCTACACCTTC. Variable domain in full (rest from reference TRBV2 and TRBJ1-2): EPEVTQTPSHQVTQMGQEVILRCVPISNHLYFYWYRQILGQKVEFLVSFYNNEISEKSEIFDDQFSVERPDGSNFTLKIRSTKLEDSAMYFCASRGDRGYTFGSGTRLTVV.

V gene TRBV11-3 combines with J gene TRBJ2-2, with a weak D call TRBD1 (6 bases). The length of the CDR3 is 15 residues. Per germline, CDR1 SGHNT and CDR2 YENEEA. V was trimmed by 5 bases and J by 1 base, leaving 11 bases between them. CDR3 residues: CASSPGAENTGELFF. The CDR3 bases are TGTGCCAGCAGCCCAGGGGCGGAGAACACCGGGGAGCTGTTTTTT.

V gene TRBV2 combines with J gene TRBJ2-7; 7 bases map to TRBD1. V trimming: 8 bases; J trimming: 0 bases; junction bases outside the gene matches: 7. CDR3 size: 14 residues. From germline, CDR1 is SNHLY and CDR2 FYNNEI. As DNA, the CDR3 is TGTGCCAGCCGGGACAGCCTAAACTCCTACGAGCAGTACTTC. This translates into CASRDSLNSYEQYF. Drawing the rest from reference TRBV2 and TRBJ2-7, the complete variable domain is EPEVTQTPSHQVTQMGQEVILRCVPISNHLYFYWYRQILGQKVEFLVSFYNNEISEKSEIFDDQFSVERPDGSNFTLKIRSTKLEDSAMYFCASRDSLNSYEQYFGPGTRLTVT.

This clone is a singleton in its sample. This CDR3 is CASSQGLGVDEQFF. CDR3 nucleotide sequence: TGTGCCAGCAGCCAGGGACTAGGGGTCGATGAGCAGTTCTTC. The genes are TRBV11-3 and TRBJ2-1; 8 positions match TRBD2. Germline loops: CDR1 SGHNT, CDR2 YENEEA. This CDR3 has 14 residues. V dropped 5 bases and J dropped 8; count of bases not matched to a gene: 8. Combining the CDR3 with reference TRBV11-3 and TRBJ2-1 gives the whole variable domain EAGVVQSPRYKIIEKKQPVAFWCNPISGHNTLYWYLQNLGQGPELLIRYENEEAVDDSQLPKDRFSAERLKGVDSTLKIQPAELGDSAVYLCASSQGLGVDEQFFGPGTRLTVL.

V is TRBV14 and J is TRBJ2-1; TRBD2 matches at 9 bases. Trimming took 4 bases from V and 6 from J; bases not matched to a gene: 7. Germline V gene data show CDR1 as SGHDN and CDR2 as FVKESK. The CDR3 spans 15 residues. CDR3 bases: TGTGCCAGCAGCCCGGGCGGCGGGGGGGCCAATGAGCAGTTCTTC. Protein product: CASSPGGGGANEQFF.

The chain recombines TRBV24-1 with TRBJ2-7, with TRBD2 identical over 8 bases. The CDR3 covers 16 residues. Per germline, CDR1 KGHDR and CDR2 SFDVKD. The V and J ends lost 8 bases and 6 bases, in that order; junction bases with no gene match: 17. CDR3 DNA: TGTGCCACCATCCCGCGGGGGGCACCGGGGGCCTCCGAGCAGTACTTC. Its translation is CATIPRGAPGASEQYF.

This clone has a handful of counts. V and J are TRBV7-3 and TRBJ2-1, with D possibly being TRBD1 (6 bases). V was trimmed by 0 bases and J by 10 bases, leaving 16 bases between them. The CDR3 sequence is 15 residues long. Per germline, CDR1 SGHTA and CDR2 FQGTGA. CDR3 sequence: CASSLTQAQGREQFF. For the CDR3, the DNA is TGTGCCAGCAGCTTAACGCAAGCACAGGGTAGAGAGCAGTTCTTC.

The DNA of the CDR3 is TGCGCCAGCAGCCAACTATCGCACAGGCTGAGCTCCTACGAGCAGTACTTC. It codes for CASSQLSHRLSSYEQYF. This chain links TRBV4-1 with TRBJ2-7; a weak D match, TRBD1 (5 bases). Trimming shortened V by 2 bases and J by 0 bases, and 17 bases separated the two germline ends. This CDR3 spans 17 amino acids. Germline CDR1 and CDR2: MGHRA and YSYEKL.

V and J are TRBV6-2 or TRBV6-3 and TRBJ2-7, with D possibly matching TRBD1 (6 bases). With 5 bases removed from V and 0 bases from J, the gap between germline ends came to 14 bases. Per the germline V gene, CDR1 is MNHEY and CDR2 is SVGEGT. There are 15 residues in the CDR3. As DNA, the CDR3 is TGTGCCAGCAGTCCGGACAGATTGTCCTCCTACGAGCAGTACTTC. Protein product: CASSPDRLSSYEQYF.